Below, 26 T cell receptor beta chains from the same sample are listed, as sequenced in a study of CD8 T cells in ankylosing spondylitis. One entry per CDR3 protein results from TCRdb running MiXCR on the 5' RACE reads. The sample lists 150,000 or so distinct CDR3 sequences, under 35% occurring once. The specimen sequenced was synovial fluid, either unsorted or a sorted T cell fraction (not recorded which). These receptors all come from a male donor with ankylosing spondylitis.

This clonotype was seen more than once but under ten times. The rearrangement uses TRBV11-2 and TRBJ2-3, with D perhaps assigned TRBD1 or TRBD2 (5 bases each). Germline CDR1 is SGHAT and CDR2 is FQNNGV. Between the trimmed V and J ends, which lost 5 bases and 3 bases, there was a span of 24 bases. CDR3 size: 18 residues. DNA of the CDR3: TGTGCCAGCAGCCGACAACCAGACCCTAGCAGGACAACAGATACGCAGTATTTT. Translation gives CASSRQPDPSRTTDTQYF.

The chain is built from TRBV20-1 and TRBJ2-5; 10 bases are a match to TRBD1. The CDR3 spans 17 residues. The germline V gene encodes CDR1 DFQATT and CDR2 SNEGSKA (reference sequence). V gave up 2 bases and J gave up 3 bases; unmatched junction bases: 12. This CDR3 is CSARTPSGTGEEETQYF. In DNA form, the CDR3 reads TGCAGTGCTAGAACTCCCAGCGGGACAGGGGAGGAAGAGACCCAGTACTTC.

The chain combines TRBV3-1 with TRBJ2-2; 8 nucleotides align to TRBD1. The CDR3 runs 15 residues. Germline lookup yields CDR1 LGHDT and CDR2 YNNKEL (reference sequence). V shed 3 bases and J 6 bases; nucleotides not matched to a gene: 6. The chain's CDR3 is CASSHLQGGPGELFF. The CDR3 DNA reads TGTGCCAGCAGCCATTTACAGGGGGGCCCCGGGGAGCTGTTTTTT.

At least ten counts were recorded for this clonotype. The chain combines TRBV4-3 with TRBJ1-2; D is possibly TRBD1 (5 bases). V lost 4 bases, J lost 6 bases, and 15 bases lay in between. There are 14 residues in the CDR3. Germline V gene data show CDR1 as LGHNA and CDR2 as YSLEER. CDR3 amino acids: CASSRGEVGDGYTF. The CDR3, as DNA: TGCGCCAGCAGCCGGGGTGAGGTAGGGGATGGCTACACCTTC.

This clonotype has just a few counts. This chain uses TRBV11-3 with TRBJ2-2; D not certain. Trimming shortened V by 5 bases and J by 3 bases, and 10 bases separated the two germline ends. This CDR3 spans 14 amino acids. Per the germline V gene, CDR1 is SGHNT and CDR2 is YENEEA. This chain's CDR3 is CASSQPPYTGELFF. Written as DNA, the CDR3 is TGTGCCAGCAGCCAACCTCCGTACACCGGGGAGCTGTTTTTT.

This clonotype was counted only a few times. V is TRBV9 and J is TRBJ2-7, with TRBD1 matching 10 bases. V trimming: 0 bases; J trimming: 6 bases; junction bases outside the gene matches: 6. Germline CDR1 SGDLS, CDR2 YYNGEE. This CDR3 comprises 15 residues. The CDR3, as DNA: TGTGCCAGCAGCGTAGATGGGACAGGGGACCGCGAGCAGTACTTC. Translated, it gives CASSVDGTGDREQYF.

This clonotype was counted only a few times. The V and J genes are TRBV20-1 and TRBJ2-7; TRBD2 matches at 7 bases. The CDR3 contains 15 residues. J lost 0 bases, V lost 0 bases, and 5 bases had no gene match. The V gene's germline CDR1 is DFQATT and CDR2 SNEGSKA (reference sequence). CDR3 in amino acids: CSARDLRGSSYEQYF. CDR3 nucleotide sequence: TGCAGTGCTAGAGATCTGCGGGGGAGCTCCTACGAGCAGTACTTC.

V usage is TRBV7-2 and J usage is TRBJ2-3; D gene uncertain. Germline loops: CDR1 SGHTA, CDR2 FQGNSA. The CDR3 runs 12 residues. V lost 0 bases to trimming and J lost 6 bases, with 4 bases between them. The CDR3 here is CASSLASDTQYF. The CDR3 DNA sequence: TGTGCCAGCAGCTTAGCATCCGATACGCAGTATTTT.

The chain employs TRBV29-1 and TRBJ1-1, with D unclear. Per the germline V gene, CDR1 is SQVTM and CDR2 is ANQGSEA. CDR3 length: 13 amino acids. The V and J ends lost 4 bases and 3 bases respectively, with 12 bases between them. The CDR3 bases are TGCAGCGTTGCTGAGGGCGTGGACACTGAAGCTTTCTTT. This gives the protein CSVAEGVDTEAFF.

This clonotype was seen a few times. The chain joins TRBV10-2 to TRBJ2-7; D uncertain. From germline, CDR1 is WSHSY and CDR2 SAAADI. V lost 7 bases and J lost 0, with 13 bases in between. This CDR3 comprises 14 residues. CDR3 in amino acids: CASTPGHSSYEQYF. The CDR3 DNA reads TGCGCCAGCACCCCAGGCCACAGCTCCTACGAGCAGTACTTC.

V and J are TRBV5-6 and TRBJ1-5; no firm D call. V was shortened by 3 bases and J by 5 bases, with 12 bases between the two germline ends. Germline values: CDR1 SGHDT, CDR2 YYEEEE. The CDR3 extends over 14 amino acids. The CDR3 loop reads CASSYTKDYQPQHF. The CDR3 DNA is TGTGCCAGCAGCTATACAAAGGATTATCAGCCCCAGCATTTT. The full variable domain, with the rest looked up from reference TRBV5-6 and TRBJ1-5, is DAGVTQSPTHLIKTRGQQVTLRCSPKSGHDTVSWYQQALGQGPQFIFQYYEEEERQRGNFPDRFSGHQFPNYSSELNVNALLLGDSALYLCASSYTKDYQPQHFGDGTRLSIL.

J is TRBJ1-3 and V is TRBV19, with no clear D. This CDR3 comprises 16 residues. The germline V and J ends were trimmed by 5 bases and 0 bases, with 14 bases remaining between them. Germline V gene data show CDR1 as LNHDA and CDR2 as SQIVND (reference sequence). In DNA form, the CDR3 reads TGTGCCAGTAGTGACCGATCCGTAAGCTCTGGAAACACCATATATTTT. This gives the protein CASSDRSVSSGNTIYF.

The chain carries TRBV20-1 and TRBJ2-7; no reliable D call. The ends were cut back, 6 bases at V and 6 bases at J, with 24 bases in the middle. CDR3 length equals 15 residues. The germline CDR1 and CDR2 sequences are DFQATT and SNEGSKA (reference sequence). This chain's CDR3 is CSAASLRMWATEQYF. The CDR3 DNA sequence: TGCAGTGCCGCCTCCTTAAGGATGTGGGCTACCGAGCAGTACTTC.

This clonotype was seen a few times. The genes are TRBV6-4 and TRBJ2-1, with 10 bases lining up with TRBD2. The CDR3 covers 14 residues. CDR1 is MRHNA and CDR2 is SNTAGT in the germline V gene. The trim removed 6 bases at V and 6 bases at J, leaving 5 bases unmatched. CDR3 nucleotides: TGTGCCAGCAGCGGAGTAGCGGGGGGCAATGAGCAGTTCTTC. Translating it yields CASSGVAGGNEQFF.

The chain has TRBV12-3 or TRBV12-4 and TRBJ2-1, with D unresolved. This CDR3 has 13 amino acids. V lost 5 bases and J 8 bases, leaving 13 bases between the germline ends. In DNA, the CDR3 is TGTGCCAGCAGTCCCCCAGTGGGCCATGAGCAGTTCTTC. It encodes CASSPPVGHEQFF.

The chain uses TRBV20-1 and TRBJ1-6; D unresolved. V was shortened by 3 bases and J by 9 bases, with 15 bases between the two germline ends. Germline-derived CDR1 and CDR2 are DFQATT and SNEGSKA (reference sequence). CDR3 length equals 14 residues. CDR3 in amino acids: CSARDLTPRSPLHF. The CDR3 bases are TGCAGTGCTAGGGACCTCACCCCCCGTTCACCCCTCCACTTT.

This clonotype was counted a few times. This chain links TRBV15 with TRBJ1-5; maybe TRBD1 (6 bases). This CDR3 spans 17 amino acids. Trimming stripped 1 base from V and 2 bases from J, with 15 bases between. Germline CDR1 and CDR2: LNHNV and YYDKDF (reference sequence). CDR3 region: CATSRVRAGVGNQPQHF. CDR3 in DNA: TGTGCCACCAGCAGAGTTAGGGCAGGGGTTGGCAATCAGCCCCAGCATTTT.

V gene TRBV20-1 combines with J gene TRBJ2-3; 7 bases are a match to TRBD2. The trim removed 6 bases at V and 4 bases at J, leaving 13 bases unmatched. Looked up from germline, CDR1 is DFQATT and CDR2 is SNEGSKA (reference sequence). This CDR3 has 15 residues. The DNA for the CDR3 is TGCAGTGCCCCGTTTCCAGCGGGGTTGGCAGATACGCAGTATTTT. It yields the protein CSAPFPAGLADTQYF.

In DNA, the CDR3 is TGTGCCATCAGTGAGTCGGGACAGGGGGTCACCGGGGAGCTGTTTTTT. Translated: CAISESGQGVTGELFF. The chain joins TRBV10-3 to TRBJ2-2; TRBD1 matches at 11 bases. The CDR3 extends over 16 amino acids. V gave up 0 bases and J gave up 4 bases; unmatched junction bases: 1. CDR1 is ENHRY, CDR2 SYGVKD, per germline.

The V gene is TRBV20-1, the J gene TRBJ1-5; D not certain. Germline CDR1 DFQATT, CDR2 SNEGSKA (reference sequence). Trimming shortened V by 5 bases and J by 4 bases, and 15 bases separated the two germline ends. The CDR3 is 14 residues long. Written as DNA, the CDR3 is TGCAGTGCTGATGGCGTGGGGATTAATCAGCCCCAGCATTTT. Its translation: CSADGVGINQPQHF.

CDR3 loop: CASSLEGLGNEQFF. CDR3 DNA sequence: TGTGCCAGCAGTTTAGAGGGACTAGGGAATGAGCAGTTCTTC. This rearrangement joins TRBV27 to TRBJ2-1; TRBD2 matches at 8 bases. CDR3 length equals 14 residues. CDR1 MNHEY and CDR2 SMNVEV come from the germline V gene (reference sequence). V trimming: 2 bases; J trimming: 7 bases; junction bases outside the gene matches: 4.

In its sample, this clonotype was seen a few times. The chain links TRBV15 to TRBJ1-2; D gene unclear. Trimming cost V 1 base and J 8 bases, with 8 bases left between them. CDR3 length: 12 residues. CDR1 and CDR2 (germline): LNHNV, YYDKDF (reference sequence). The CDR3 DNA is TGTGCCACCAGCAGAGGGAGGGAGGGCTACACCTTC. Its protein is CATSRGREGYTF.

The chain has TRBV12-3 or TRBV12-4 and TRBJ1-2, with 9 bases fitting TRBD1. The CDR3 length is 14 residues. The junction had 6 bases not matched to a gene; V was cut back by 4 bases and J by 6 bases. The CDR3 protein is CASSSRTGVNGYTF. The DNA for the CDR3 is TGTGCCAGCAGTTCTCGGACAGGGGTGAATGGCTACACCTTC.

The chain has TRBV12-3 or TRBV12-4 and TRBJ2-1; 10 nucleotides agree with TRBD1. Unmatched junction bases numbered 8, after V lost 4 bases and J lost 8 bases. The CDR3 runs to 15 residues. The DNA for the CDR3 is TGTGCCAGCAGTTCGGTGGGACAGGGGAGGGATGAGCAGTTCTTC. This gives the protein CASSSVGQGRDEQFF.

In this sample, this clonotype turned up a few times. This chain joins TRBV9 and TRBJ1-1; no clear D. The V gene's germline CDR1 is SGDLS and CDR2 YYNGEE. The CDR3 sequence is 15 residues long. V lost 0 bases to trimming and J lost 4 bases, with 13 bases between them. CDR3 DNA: TGTGCCAGCAGCGTAGGCGCCCGGAAAACCACTGAAGCTTTCTTT. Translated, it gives CASSVGARKTTEAFF.

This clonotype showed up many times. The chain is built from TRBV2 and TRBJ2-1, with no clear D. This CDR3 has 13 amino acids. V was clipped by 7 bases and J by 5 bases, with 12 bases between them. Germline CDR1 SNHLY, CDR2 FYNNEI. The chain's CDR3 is CASNKIPDNEQFF. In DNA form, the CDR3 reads TGTGCCAGCAACAAAATTCCGGACAATGAGCAGTTCTTC.